This T cell receptor beta chain was documented in a study of T cell responses to AZD1222 COVID-19 vaccine. V was trimmed by 2 bases and J by 7 bases, leaving 9 bases between them. The CDR3 sequence is 14 residues long. Germline loops: CDR1 MNHEY, CDR2 SMNVEV (reference sequence). With respect to this clone: What it recognizes is unknown.

The table came from immunoSEQ multiplex PCR; TCRdb's copy has only in-frame clones and leaves some out. The table lists some 150,000 clones, more than 75% of them singletons. Findings and caveats of the study: Repertoire sampling was restricted to post-peak T cell response timepoints. The donor cohort was predominantly white British with a female majority, and clonal diversity may have been underestimated. Spike-spanning, vaccine-associated CD4 TCRs were dominant at 160-218 and 743-854. Spike-specific TCR repertoires showed rising breadth and depth after two AZD1222 doses.

This sequence was found in an adult in good health. The chain has TRBV27 and TRBJ1-6; D gene ambiguous. The sequencing used peripheral blood, collected on day 0 of AZD1222 vaccination. The CDR3 nucleotides are TGTGCCAGCAGTTTAGGTGGACGGAATTCACCCCTCCACTTT. It translates to CASSLGGRNSPLHF.